This entry lists 10 T cell receptor beta chains sequenced from one sample in a study of beta chain features in type 1 diabetes (dated by TCRdb to 2017 to 2018). The library was prepared using the immunoSEQ multiplex PCR assay. All of the isolated RNA was reverse transcribed with the High Capacity cDNA Reverse Transcription Kit, so expressed TCRB transcripts were sequenced. TCRdb carries this immuneACCESS record with in-frame sequences only. Its versions omit some clonotypes, under half of them owing to an unresolved V gene in the studies checked, with the rest unexplained. This sample lists 300,000 to 400,000 clones; over 7% were detected once. 1% of the sample lies in the top ten. General study outcomes and caveats: A moderate but significant shortening of TCRB CDR3 length was observed in type 1 diabetes patients in all four CD4+ subsets.

Their antigen targets remain unknown. The sequencing input was central memory CD4+ T cells from blood. The receptors come from a man aged 25 to 40 with type 1 diabetes.

This clone was detected a few times. This chain connects TRBV10-3 to TRBJ2-3; D unclear. V was trimmed by 7 bases and J by 6 bases, leaving 11 bases between them. Germline V lookup: CDR1 ENHRY, CDR2 SYGVKD. The CDR3 loop spans 12 amino acids. CDR3 coding DNA: TGTGCCATCATGGGTGGGCACGATACGCAGTATTTT. Translating it yields CAIMGGHDTQYF.

The sample holds a few counts of this clone. The chain joins TRBV2 to TRBJ2-2; D is perhaps TRBD1 (6 bases). V lost 5 bases and J lost 0, with 10 bases in between. CDR3 size: 15 residues. Germline V gives CDR1 SNHLY, CDR2 FYNNEI. The CDR3 coding sequence is TGTGCCAGCAGTTTTTGGGACACGAACACCGGGGAGCTGTTTTTT. Translation gives CASSFWDTNTGELFF.

This clone has a handful of counts. The chain employs TRBV5-5 and TRBJ1-2; D is uncertain. This CDR3 has 13 residues. Germline CDR1 reads SGHKS; CDR2 reads YYEKEE (reference sequence). V lost 5 bases and J 1 base, leaving 9 bases between the germline ends. CDR3 in amino acids: CASSDGRNYGYTF. The DNA of the CDR3 is TGTGCCAGCAGTGATGGGCGTAACTATGGCTACACCTTC.

The V gene is TRBV29-1, the J gene TRBJ2-7; D assignment may be TRBD1 or TRBD2 (5 bases each). Germline-derived CDR1 and CDR2 are SQVTM and ANQGSEA. Trimming shortened V by 6 bases and J by 0 bases, and 15 bases separated the two germline ends. The CDR3 length is 14 residues. The CDR3 DNA sequence: TGCAGCGTCGTCCCCGGGACCAGCTCCTACGAGCAGTACTTC. Translating it yields CSVVPGTSSYEQYF.

The rearrangement links TRBV11-2 to TRBJ2-3; 8 nucleotides match TRBD2. CDR1 and CDR2 (germline): SGHAT, FQNNGV. J gave up 1 base and V 1 base, and 4 bases lay outside the gene matches. The CDR3 is 16 amino acids. CDR3 sequence reads: CASSLGTGGGTDTQYF. CDR3 DNA: TGTGCCAGCAGCTTAGGGACCGGGGGGGGCACAGATACGCAGTATTTT.

V is TRBV9 and J is TRBJ1-3, with 8 bases fitting TRBD1. V was pared by 5 bases and J by 1 base, with 14 bases of the junction left unmatched. The CDR3 is 18 residues long. Germline V gene lookup returns CDR1 SGDLS and CDR2 YYNGEE. The CDR3 region has the DNA TGTGCCAGCAGTCCTATGACAGGGGTGATTAGGTCTGGAAACACCATATATTTT. Its protein product is CASSPMTGVIRSGNTIYF. Complete variable domain (other parts from reference TRBV9 and TRBJ1-3): DSGVTQTPKHLITATGQRVTLRCSPRSGDLSVYWYQQSLDQGLQFLIQYYNGEERAKGNILERFSAQQFPDLHSELNLSSLELGDSALYFCASSPMTGVIRSGNTIYFGEGSWLTVV.

The chain employs TRBV5-1 and TRBJ2-7; 15 nucleotides match TRBD2. After removal of 4 bases from V and 6 bases from J, the junction contained 5 bases not matched to a gene. The CDR3 has 15 amino acids. CDR1 and CDR2 from the germline V gene are SGHRS and YFSETQ. The CDR3 coding sequence is TGCGCCAGCAGCCCAGGGACTAGCGGGGGGCGCGAGCAGTACTTC. Its translation: CASSPGTSGGREQYF.

About this clone: Other DNA sequences in the sample encode the same CDR3. The V call is TRBV6-5, the J call TRBJ2-7; 7 nucleotides align to TRBD1. The J segment lost 4 bases and the V segment lost 6 bases, leaving 3 bases of the junction unmatched. The CDR3 is 12 amino acids. The germline gives CDR1 MNHEY, CDR2 SVGAGI. Written as DNA, the CDR3 is TGTGCCAGCAGCTCGACAGGGTACGAGCAGTACTTC. Residues: CASSSTGYEQYF.

The V gene is TRBV7-2, the J gene TRBJ2-7; D perhaps matches TRBD1 (6 bases). The length of the CDR3 is 17 residues. The V end was cut by 5 bases, the J end by 0 bases, with 20 bases between. The germline CDR1 and CDR2 sequences are SGHTA and FQGNSA. The CDR3 DNA is TGTGCCAGCAGCCTTAGGGCCCCTACAGGGAACTCCTACGAGCAGTACTTC. Translating it yields CASSLRAPTGNSYEQYF.

The chain uses TRBV6-6 and TRBJ1-1; TRBD1 agrees at 7 bases. The CDR3 consists of 15 residues. In germline, CDR1 is MNHNY, CDR2 SVGAGI (reference sequence). The V gene end was trimmed by 2 bases and the J gene end by 1 base; junction bases not matched to a gene: 4. The CDR3 nucleotides read TGTGCCAGCAGTTACGCTGACAGGGCGAACACTGAAGCTTTCTTT. Translation gives CASSYADRANTEAFF.